This TCR beta chain derives from a study of CD8+ T cells in alopecia areata. Overall study results and limits: TCRs were shared less clearly across patients than in mice, possibly for HLA-related reasons.

CDR1 NSHNY and CDR2 SYGAGN come from the germline V gene. Trimming took off 4 bases at V and 1 base at J, with 11 bases between the two ends. This CDR3 region has 14 residues. cDNA prepared by RNA extraction and subsequent reverse transcription served as the template for sequencing. Libraries were prepared by immunoSEQ multiplex PCR; TCRdb keeps only in-frame clonotypes and omits some of them. Found here are about 300,000 clones, no singletons; the ten largest cover roughly 1.2%. After pooling, cutaneous lymph node cells were sorted with CD4, CD8alpha, NKG2D, NKG2ACE and other markers. This clone was counted only a few times. Its antigen is still unknown. Gene and germline names: mouse. The read ends 4 residues early relative to the CDR3; the germline J gene fills the gap.

The chain links TRBV13-1 to TRBJ1-2, with a tentative D call TRBD1 (5 bases). This receptor was identified in a C3H/HeJ mouse with alopecia areata. Mice of this strain are of MHC haplotype H2-k. The sequenced sample was CD4+ T cells sorted from a lymph node. The CDR3 is CASSRQGRNSDYTF. Partial CDR3 DNA: TGTGCCAGCAGTCGCCAGGGAAGAAACTCC.